Listed below are T cell receptor beta chains from one sample, sequenced in a study of graft-versus-host responses after intestinal transplantation. Antigen specificity for these receptors is unknown. This table comes from immunoSEQ multiplex PCR, and its TCRdb copy is limited to in-frame clones, with some not included. Here the sample spans roughly 120,000 clones, 85% to 95% being singletons. The sequencing here drew on unstimulated CD8+ T cells sorted from spleen or lymph node cells, taken before transplant. The receptors were gathered from a human donor who was the organ donor for an intestinal transplant. CDR3s include the opening cysteine and the closing phenylalanine or tryptophan. A D gene is named only where the DNA matches it firmly.

V gene	J gene	D gene	CDR3 protein
TRBV5-6	.	.	CASSLVFSEQYF
TRBV4-2	TRBJ2-7	.	CASSQVWANGEQYF
TRBV19	TRBJ1-1	.	CASSIAWTTEAFF
TRBV18	TRBJ2-7	TRBD2	CASSVSGRDYEQYF
TRBV27	TRBJ1-1	TRBD1	CASSSPDRGSTEAFF
TRBV6-1	TRBJ2-7	.	CASRAIGVSYEQYF
TRBV19	TRBJ2-2	TRBD2	CASSMTSALSGELFF
TRBV2	TRBJ1-3	TRBD1	CASIGQGVSGNTIYF
TRBV2	TRBJ2-1	TRBD1	CASSTTGGASNEQFF
TRBV6-1	TRBJ2-3	.	CASSEAGWGLGMADTQYF
TRBV15	TRBJ2-7	.	CATSPPQKNYEQYF
TRBV5-6	TRBJ2-2	.	CASSPLTFSNTGELFF
TRBV7-9	TRBJ2-1	.	CASSLAGGSGGNEQFF
TRBV15	TRBJ2-5	.	CATSRDATLQETQYF
TRBV19	TRBJ2-2	TRBD2	CASSIDHRGAGELFF
TRBV6-1	TRBJ2-2	.	CASRNSGELFF
TRBV7-9	TRBJ2-7	.	CASSLTQLHQYF
TRBV5-1	TRBJ2-1	.	CASSAYFWKKFF
TRBV19	TRBJ2-1	.	CASSSFYNEQFF
TRBV2	TRBJ2-2	TRBD1	CASSFRDRGNPGELFF
TRBV19	TRBJ2-7	.	CASSIGTSYEQYF
TRBV5-4	TRBJ2-7	.	CASSQDSSYEQYF
TRBV4-1	TRBJ1-3	.	CASSPSQAGGGNTIYF
TRBV6-6	TRBJ1-1	.	CASSHQVPNTEAFF
TRBV5-1	TRBJ1-4	.	CASSLASGNDEKLFF
TRBV4-1	TRBJ1-5	TRBD1	CASSQDRGLGQPQHF
TRBV5-6	TRBJ2-5	.	CASSLVPSAGETQYF
TRBV27	TRBJ1-2	TRBD1	CASSWGQGDYGYTF
TRBV27	TRBJ2-7	.	CASSLSPAPSSYEQYF
TRBV19	TRBJ1-2	.	CASSIRRGPTNYGYTF
TRBV27	TRBJ2-7	TRBD2	CASSVAGVDYEQYF
TRBV5-1	TRBJ1-6	TRBD1	CASSWDSEAGSPLHF
TRBV7-9	TRBJ2-6	.	CASSAPPESGANVLTF
TRBV11-2	TRBJ2-7	.	CVSSLYRGAYEQYF
TRBV29-1	TRBJ2-1	TRBD2	CSVVSGRKVYNEQFF
TRBV10-3	TRBJ2-7	TRBD1	CAIHSGTGAYEQYF